This T cell receptor beta chain came from a study of T cell responses to AZD1222 COVID-19 vaccine. Profiling relied on immunoSEQ multiplex PCR, and the TCRdb table lists in-frame clones only, not all of them. The sample holds about 160,000 clones, 80% to 95% seen once. Germline CDR1 and CDR2: KGHSH and LQKENI. V was clipped by 0 bases and J by 7 bases; unmatched bases: 15. This CDR3 region has 18 residues. The input for sequencing was peripheral blood, taken on day 0 of AZD1222 vaccination. This TCR was sampled from an adult in good health. The genes are TRBV18 and TRBJ2-7; TRBD2 agrees at 10 bases. The CDR3 region has the DNA TGTGCCAGCTCACCACCTACTAGCGGGGAGCCCCCTACGAGGGAGCAGTACTTC. Its protein is CASSPPTSGEPPTREQYF.